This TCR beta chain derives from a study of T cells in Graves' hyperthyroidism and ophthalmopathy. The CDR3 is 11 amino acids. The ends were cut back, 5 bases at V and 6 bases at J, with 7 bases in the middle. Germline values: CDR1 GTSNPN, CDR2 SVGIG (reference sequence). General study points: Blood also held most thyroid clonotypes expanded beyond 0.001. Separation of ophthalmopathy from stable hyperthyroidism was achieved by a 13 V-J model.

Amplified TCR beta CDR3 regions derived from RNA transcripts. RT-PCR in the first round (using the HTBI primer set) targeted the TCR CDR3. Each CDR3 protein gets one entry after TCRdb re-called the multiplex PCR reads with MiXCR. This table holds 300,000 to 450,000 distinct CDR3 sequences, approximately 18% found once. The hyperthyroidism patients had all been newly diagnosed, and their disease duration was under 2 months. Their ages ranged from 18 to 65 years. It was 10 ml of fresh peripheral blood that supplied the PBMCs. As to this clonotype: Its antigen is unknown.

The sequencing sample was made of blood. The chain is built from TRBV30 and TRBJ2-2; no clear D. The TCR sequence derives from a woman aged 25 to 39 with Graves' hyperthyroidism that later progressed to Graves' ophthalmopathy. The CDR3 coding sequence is TGTGCCTGGCAGATGGCCGGGGAGCTGTTTTTT. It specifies CAWQMAGELFF.